This entry lists 9 T cell receptor beta chains sequenced from one sample in a study of vaccination and CD4 T cells after COVID-19. The Oncomine TCR Beta short-read assay was applied to DNA of cultured CD4+ T cells. TCRdb reprocessed the PCR reads with MiXCR, giving one entry per CDR3 protein. This sample has around 20,000 distinct CDR3 sequences, with around 43% found just once. For these receptors, no antigen is known. Treatment denoted: roughly 11-day PBMC culture with coronavirus spike peptide pools or control peptides (ViraFEST assay). Sequencing was performed on CD4+ T cells from blood, cultured in vitro, taken before SARS-CoV-2 vaccination. These receptors were taken from a human donor who had recovered from COVID-19.

The chain couples TRBV11-3 to TRBJ2-1; 14 positions match TRBD2. The ends lost 5 bases at V and 4 bases at J; junction bases unmatched: 10. CDR3 length equals 18 residues. CDR1 and CDR2 (germline): SGHNT, YENEEA. The CDR3 reads CASSPRTSGRRRYNEQFF. Written as DNA, the CDR3 is TGTGCCAGCAGCCCGAGGACTAGCGGGAGGAGGAGGTACAATGAGCAGTTCTTC.

V is TRBV2 and J is TRBJ1-1; D is ambiguous. V dropped 3 bases and J dropped 6 bases, with 8 bases sitting between them. This CDR3 region has 12 residues. Germline V CDR1 and CDR2: SNHLY, FYNNEI. CDR3 region: CASSEVEAEAFF. As DNA, the CDR3 is TGTGCCAGCAGTGAGGTGGAGGCTGAAGCTTTCTTT.

There are a few counts of this clonotype. The chain combines TRBV20-1 with TRBJ2-3; D gene unclear. V dropped 2 bases and J dropped 3 bases, with 6 bases sitting between them. Germline V gene lookup returns CDR1 DFQATT and CDR2 SNEGSKA (reference sequence). The CDR3 totals 12 residues. The CDR3 sequence is CSARPTTDTQYF. The DNA for the CDR3 is TGCAGTGCTAGACCCACGACAGATACGCAGTATTTT.

The V and J genes are TRBV28 and TRBJ1-5, with 9 bases matching TRBD1. The CDR3 has 15 residues. J gave up 6 bases and V 5 bases, and 8 bases lay outside the gene matches. Germline lookup yields CDR1 MDHEN and CDR2 SYDVKM. CDR3 nucleotide sequence: TGTGCCAGCAGTCCCGGGACAGGGCTCACTCAGCCCCAGCATTTT. Its protein is CASSPGTGLTQPQHF.

This clonotype was observed a handful of times. This chain links TRBV7-2 with TRBJ1-2, with D unresolved. With 5 bases removed from V and 2 bases from J, the gap between germline ends came to 12 bases. The V gene's germline CDR1 is SGHTA and CDR2 FQGNSA. The CDR3 extends over 14 amino acids. CDR3 in DNA: TGTGCCAGCAGCCCGTTAGACCGGAACTATGGCTACACCTTC. Protein: CASSPLDRNYGYTF.

This sequence joins TRBV7-2 and TRBJ1-6; unclear D gene. The V gene's germline CDR1 is SGHTA and CDR2 FQGNSA. Deletions cut 2 bases from V and 7 bases from J, with 9 bases between. This CDR3 spans 14 amino acids. CDR3 sequence (DNA): TGTGCCAGCAGCTTAAGTGTAGGGAATTCACCCCTCCACTTT. This translates into CASSLSVGNSPLHF.

V usage is TRBV7-9 and J usage is TRBJ2-7, with 9 positions matching TRBD1. Unmatched junction bases numbered 0, after V lost 5 bases and J lost 4 bases. Germline CDR1 reads SEHNR; CDR2 reads FQNEAQ (reference sequence). This CDR3 spans 12 amino acids. The CDR3, as DNA: TGTGCCAGCAGCGGGACAGGGTACGAGCAGTACTTC. This encodes CASSGTGYEQYF. Together with reference TRBV7-9 and TRBJ2-7, the CDR3 gives the full variable domain: DTGVSQNPRHKITKRGQNVTFRCDPISEHNRLYWYRQTLGQGPEFLTYFQNEAQLEKSRLLSDRFSAERPKGSFSTLEIQRTEQGDSAMYLCASSGTGYEQYFGPGTRLTVT.

This chain connects TRBV27 to TRBJ2-7; 7 bases match TRBD1. CDR3 length: 14 amino acids. The trim removed 6 bases at V and 4 bases at J, leaving 9 bases unmatched. Germline CDR1 MNHEY, CDR2 SMNVEV (reference sequence). CDR3 sequence reads: CASRGYRGRYEQYF. Written as DNA, the CDR3 is TGTGCCAGCAGGGGTTACAGGGGAAGGTACGAGCAGTACTTC.

V is TRBV6-2 or TRBV6-3 and J is TRBJ1-2; D is possibly TRBD1 (6 bases). The germline gives CDR1 MNHEY, CDR2 SVGEGT. This CDR3 spans 15 amino acids. Trimming took off 2 bases at V and 3 bases at J, with 13 bases between the two ends. The CDR3 loop is CASSYGPGADYGYTF. In DNA, the CDR3 is TGTGCCAGCAGTTACGGGCCGGGGGCGGACTATGGCTACACCTTC.